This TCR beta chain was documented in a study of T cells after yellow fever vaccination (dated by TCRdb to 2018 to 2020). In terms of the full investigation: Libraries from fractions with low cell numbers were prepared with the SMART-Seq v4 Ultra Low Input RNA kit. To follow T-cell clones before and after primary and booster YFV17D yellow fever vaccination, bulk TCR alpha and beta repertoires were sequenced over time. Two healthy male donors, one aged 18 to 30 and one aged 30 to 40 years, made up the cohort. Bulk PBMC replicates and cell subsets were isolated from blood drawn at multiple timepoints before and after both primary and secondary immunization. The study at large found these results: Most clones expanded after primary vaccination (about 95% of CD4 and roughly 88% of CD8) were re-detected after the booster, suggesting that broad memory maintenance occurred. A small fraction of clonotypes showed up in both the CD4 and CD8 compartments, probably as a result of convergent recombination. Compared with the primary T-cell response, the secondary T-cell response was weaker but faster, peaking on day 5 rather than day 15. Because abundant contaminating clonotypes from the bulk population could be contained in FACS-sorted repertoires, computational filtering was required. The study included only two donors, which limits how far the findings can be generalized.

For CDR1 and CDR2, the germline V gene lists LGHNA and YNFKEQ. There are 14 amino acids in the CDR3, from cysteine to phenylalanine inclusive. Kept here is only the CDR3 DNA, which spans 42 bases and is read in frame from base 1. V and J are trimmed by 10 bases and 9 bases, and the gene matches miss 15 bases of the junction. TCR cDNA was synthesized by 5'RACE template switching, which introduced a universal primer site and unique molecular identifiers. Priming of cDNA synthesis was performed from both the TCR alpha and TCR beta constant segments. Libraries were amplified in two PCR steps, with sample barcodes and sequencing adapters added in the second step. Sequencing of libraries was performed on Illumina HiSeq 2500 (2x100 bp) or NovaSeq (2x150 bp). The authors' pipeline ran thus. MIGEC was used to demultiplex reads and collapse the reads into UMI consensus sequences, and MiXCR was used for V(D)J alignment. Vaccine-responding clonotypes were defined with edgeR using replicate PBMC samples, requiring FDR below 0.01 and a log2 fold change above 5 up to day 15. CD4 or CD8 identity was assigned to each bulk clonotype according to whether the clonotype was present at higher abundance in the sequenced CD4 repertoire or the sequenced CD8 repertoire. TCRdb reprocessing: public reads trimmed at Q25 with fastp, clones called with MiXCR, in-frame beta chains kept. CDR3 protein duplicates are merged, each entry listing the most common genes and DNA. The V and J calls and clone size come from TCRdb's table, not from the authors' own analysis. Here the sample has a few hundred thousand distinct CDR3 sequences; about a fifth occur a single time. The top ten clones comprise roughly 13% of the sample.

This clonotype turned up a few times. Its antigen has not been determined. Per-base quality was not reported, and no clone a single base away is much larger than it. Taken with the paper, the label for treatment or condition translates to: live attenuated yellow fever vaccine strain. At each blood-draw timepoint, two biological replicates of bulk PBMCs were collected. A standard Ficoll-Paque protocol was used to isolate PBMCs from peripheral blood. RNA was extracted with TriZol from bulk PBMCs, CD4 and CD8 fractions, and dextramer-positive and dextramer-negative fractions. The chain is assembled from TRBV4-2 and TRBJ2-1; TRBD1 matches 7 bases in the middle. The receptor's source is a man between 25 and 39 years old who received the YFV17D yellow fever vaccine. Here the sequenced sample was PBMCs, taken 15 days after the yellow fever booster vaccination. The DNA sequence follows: TGTGCCACTTCCGCCGATTTAGACAGGGCTGAGCAGTTCTTC. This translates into CATSADLDRAEQFF.